This TCR beta chain came from a study of T cells in Graves' hyperthyroidism and ophthalmopathy. This clonotype showed up just once. One junction end disagrees with the germline gene, perhaps due to a read error. Amplification targeted TCR beta CDR3 regions from RNA transcripts. Using the HTBI primer set, a first-round RT-PCR was run on the TCR CDR3. Each CDR3 protein gets one entry after TCRdb re-called the multiplex PCR reads with MiXCR. The sample holds over 650,000 distinct CDR3 sequences, 45% seen once. Germline CDR1 SNHLY, CDR2 FYNNEI. The CDR3 length is 14 residues. This rearrangement joins TRBV2 to TRBJ2-5; D call uncertain. Material for sequencing was peripheral blood or thyroid tissue (not recorded which). This receptor was taken from an adult man with Graves' disease, either hyperthyroidism or ophthalmopathy (not recorded which). CDR3 in amino acids: CAISEWGGTPTQYF. Here the CDR3 DNA reads TGTGCCATCAGTGAATGGGGTGGCACCCCAACCCAGTACTTC.